The 5 T cell receptor beta chains given below trace back to one sample, sequenced in a study of regulatory T cells in long-lasting Graves disease. Documented time point: newly diagnosed GD, antithyroid drugs for less than 3 months. PBMC RNA served as the TCR library source. The TCR beta library used iRepertoire HTBI primers with Arm-PCR amplification of CDR3. MiXCR, applied by TCRdb to the multiplex PCR reads, yields one record per CDR3 protein. Found here are hundreds of thousands of distinct CDR3 sequences, roughly 17% of them singletons; the top ten hold 25% to 30%. The sample was also reused in another study, on T cells in Graves' hyperthyroidism and ophthalmopathy.

Sequences were derived from peripheral blood mononuclear cells (PBMCs), sampled at new diagnosis, from a patient treated with antithyroid drugs. Receptors originate from a man in his forties with Graves disease.

The sample holds a few counts of this clonotype. An end of the junction does not agree with germline; a read error may underlie this. The chain's CDR3 is CVSSSRPGQPQHF. CDR3 DNA sequence: TGTGTCAGCAGTTCCCGCCCCGGTCAGCCCCAGCATTTT. J is TRBJ1-5 and V is TRBV7-3; D unclear. The CDR3 is 13 residues long. Looked up from germline, CDR1 is SGHTA and CDR2 is FQGTGA.

Ten or more counts support this clonotype. The V call is TRBV28, the J call TRBJ1-5, with D tentatively TRBD1 (6 bases). There are 15 residues in the CDR3. Germline values: CDR1 MDHEN, CDR2 SYDVKM. V lost 5 bases, J lost 5 bases, and 16 bases lay in between. In DNA form, the CDR3 reads TGTGCCAGCAGTCTATTTTCCGAGGGGGATCAGCCCCAGCATTTT. This sequence encodes CASSLFSEGDQPQHF.

This clonotype was found a few times. V usage is TRBV9 and J usage is TRBJ2-5, with D perhaps matching TRBD1 or TRBD2 (6 bases each). The CDR3 extends over 16 amino acids. From germline, CDR1 is SGDLS and CDR2 YYNGEE. V shed 2 bases and J shed 5 bases, with 19 bases lying between them. CDR3: CASSVSSLGGLETQYF. Here the CDR3 DNA reads TGTGCCAGCAGCGTGTCCAGTTTGGGGGGCTTGGAGACCCAGTACTTC.

This clonotype was picked up many times. The chain uses TRBV20-1 and TRBJ1-5; 10 bases align to TRBD1. The germline CDR1 and CDR2 sequences are DFQATT and SNEGSKA (reference sequence). V dropped 6 bases and J dropped 4; count of bases not matched to a gene: 9. The CDR3 contains 15 residues. CDR3 sequence (DNA): TGCAGTGCAGGAAAGGGACAGGGGCTGAATCAGCCCCAGCATTTT. Translated, it gives CSAGKGQGLNQPQHF.

At least ten counts were recorded for this clonotype. The gene calls are TRBV12-3 or TRBV12-4 and TRBJ1-4; tentative D call: TRBD1 (5 bases). The length of the CDR3 is 15 residues. Trimming removed 7 bases at V and 1 base at J, with 13 bases between. CDR3 sequence (DNA): TGTGCCAGCACCATCGGGACGTTAACTAATGAAAAACTGTTTTTT. It translates to CASTIGTLTNEKLFF.